This T cell receptor (beta chain) comes out of a study of cytomegalovirus exposure and HLA in healthy donors. The PCR contained 60 Vbeta and 13 Jbeta primers. This table comes from immunoSEQ multiplex PCR, and its TCRdb copy is limited to in-frame clones, with some not included. The data show 90,000 to 110,000 clones, with around 72% seen just once and about 2.2% held by the top ten. V lost 7 bases and J lost 8, with 14 bases in between. From germline, CDR1 is MDHEN and CDR2 SYDVKM. The CDR3 is made up of 12 amino acids. This clone appeared a single time. The chain carries TRBV28 and TRBJ1-2; the D is unclear. Sequences were obtained from PBMCs. This receptor was obtained from a man aged 30 to 39 in good health and CMV-seronegative. CDR3 nucleotide sequence: TGTGCCAGCACCGGGTTGGTCTGGGGCTACACCTTC. Amino acids: CASTGLVWGYTF.